Below, 27 T cell receptor beta chains from the same sample are listed, as sequenced in a study of identical twins. TCRdb called the 5' RACE reads again in MiXCR, with one record for every CDR3 protein. The table lists 500,000 to 650,000 distinct CDR3 sequences, around 22% of them singletons. The same specimen was also included in a second study, on yellow fever vaccine responses in identical twins.

Sequencing used CD4+ T cells sorted from blood. These receptors originate from a woman between 18 and 29 years old in good health.

This clonotype was detected many times. The J gene is TRBJ2-2, the V gene TRBV10-2, with D unclear. With 3 bases removed from V and 0 bases from J, the gap between germline ends came to 14 bases. This CDR3 is built from 17 residues. Germline V lookup: CDR1 WSHSY, CDR2 SAAADI. CDR3 bases: TGCGCCAGCAGTGAACCCACCGGCGGAGCGAACACCGGGGAGCTGTTTTTT. This gives the protein CASSEPTGGANTGELFF.

This clonotype was detected only a few times. The chain carries TRBV11-2 and TRBJ2-2; the D is unclear. This CDR3 region has 14 residues. Germline CDR1 reads SGHAT; CDR2 reads FQNNGV. Trimming removed 1 base from V and 3 bases from J, with 6 bases in between. The CDR3 spells CASSLVTYTGELFF. As DNA, the CDR3 is TGTGCCAGCAGCTTAGTTACGTACACCGGGGAGCTGTTTTTT.

The rearrangement uses TRBV10-3 and TRBJ1-1; D gene unclear. This CDR3 has 14 residues. Trimming cost V 7 bases and J 4 bases, with 16 bases left between them. The germline gives CDR1 ENHRY, CDR2 SYGVKD. CDR3 DNA sequence: TGTGCCATCAAGGTCATCGACTCTGCCACTGAAGCTTTCTTT. It yields the protein CAIKVIDSATEAFF.

The CDR3 nucleotides are TGTGCCAGCAGTCGACAGGGGGCCGACAATGAGCAGTTCTTC. Amino acid sequence: CASSRQGADNEQFF. V is TRBV28 and J is TRBJ2-1; 10 positions match TRBD1. Trimming cost V 5 bases and J 5 bases; bases outside gene matches: 3. CDR3 length: 14 residues. Germline values: CDR1 MDHEN, CDR2 SYDVKM.

This clonotype has more than one count but fewer than ten. J is TRBJ2-1 and V is TRBV2, with 15 positions matching TRBD2. Germline V CDR1 and CDR2: SNHLY, FYNNEI. J gave up 2 bases and V 4 bases, and 6 bases lay outside the gene matches. The CDR3 is 18 amino acids. The CDR3 is CASSGGLAGGNAYNEQFF. CDR3 sequence (DNA): TGTGCCAGCAGTGGGGGACTAGCGGGGGGCAACGCCTACAATGAGCAGTTCTTC.

The rearrangement uses TRBV20-1 and TRBJ2-3, with 7 nucleotides matching TRBD2. Trimming took 5 bases from V and 0 from J; bases not matched to a gene: 11. From germline, CDR1 is DFQATT and CDR2 SNEGSKA (reference sequence). The length of the CDR3 is 16 residues. CDR3 nucleotide sequence: TGCAGTGCTCCTAAGGGTGCGGGGGTTAGCACAGATACGCAGTATTTT. It specifies CSAPKGAGVSTDTQYF.

This chain joins TRBV7-6 and TRBJ2-2; 7 positions match TRBD1. Germline lookup yields CDR1 SGHVS and CDR2 FNYEAQ. V trimming: 5 bases; J trimming: 4 bases; junction bases outside the gene matches: 7. CDR3 length equals 15 residues. The CDR3 nucleotides read TGTGCCAGCAGCCCCATGGGACAGCTCACCGGGGAGCTGTTTTTT. Its protein product is CASSPMGQLTGELFF. Complete variable domain (other parts from reference TRBV7-6 and TRBJ2-2): GAGVSQSPRYKVTKRGQDVALRCDPISGHVSLYWYRQALGQGPEFLTYFNYEAQQDKSGLPNDRFSAERPEGSISTLTIQRTEQRDSAMYRCASSPMGQLTGELFFGEGSRLTVL.

The chain uses TRBV4-2 and TRBJ2-1; 13 bases map to TRBD2. J was trimmed by 13 bases and V by 0 bases; bases with no gene match: 15. Germline CDR1 reads LGHNA; CDR2 reads YNFKEQ. This CDR3 comprises 18 residues. The CDR3 is CASSQDERGLAGDLAQFF. DNA of the CDR3: TGTGCCAGCAGCCAAGACGAACGAGGACTAGCGGGAGATTTGGCTCAGTTCTTC.

The rearrangement links TRBV29-1 to TRBJ1-1; D is possibly TRBD1 (6 bases). Germline V gives CDR1 SQVTM, CDR2 ANQGSEA. Trimming pared 6 bases from V and 0 bases from J, leaving 11 bases between. The length of the CDR3 is 13 residues. CDR3 sequence (DNA): TGCAGCGTCCTCCGGACAGTGAACACTGAAGCTTTCTTT. It is translated as CSVLRTVNTEAFF.

This clonotype was recorded many times. The chain employs TRBV5-5 and TRBJ2-1, with D maybe TRBD2 (6 bases). The CDR3 length is 15 residues. Germline V lookup: CDR1 SGHKS, CDR2 YYEKEE (reference sequence). Trimming cost V 2 bases and J 0 bases, with 9 bases left between them. The CDR3 DNA follows: TGTGCCAGCAGCTTAGTCGGGAGCTCCTACAATGAGCAGTTCTTC. It codes for CASSLVGSSYNEQFF.

The chain combines TRBV20-1 with TRBJ2-2; TRBD2 matches 10 bases. This CDR3 comprises 15 residues. Per germline, CDR1 DFQATT and CDR2 SNEGSKA (reference sequence). V dropped 5 bases and J dropped 1; count of bases not matched to a gene: 4. The CDR3 reads CSAPRLAGNTGELFF. The CDR3 nucleotides are TGCAGTGCTCCGAGACTAGCGGGGAACACCGGGGAGCTGTTTTTT.

The genes are TRBV15 and TRBJ2-2, with no clear D. Germline CDR1 LNHNV, CDR2 YYDKDF (reference sequence). V dropped 6 bases and J dropped 5 bases, with 10 bases sitting between them. This CDR3 spans 13 amino acids. The CDR3 protein is CATRIGRTGELFF. The CDR3 nucleotides are TGTGCCACCAGGATTGGAAGAACCGGGGAGCTGTTTTTT.

This clonotype was counted between two and nine times. The chain has TRBV10-3 and TRBJ2-7; D call uncertain. The CDR3 runs to 13 residues. Trimming cost V 2 bases and J 2 bases, with 7 bases left between them. The germline CDR1 and CDR2 sequences are ENHRY and SYGVKD. The CDR3 reads CAISEAVTYEQYV. The CDR3 nucleotides are TGTGCCATCAGTGAGGCAGTCACCTACGAGCAGTACGTC.

This clonotype was recorded a few times. This chain connects TRBV12-3 or TRBV12-4 to TRBJ2-1; 8 nucleotides align to TRBD2. V gave up 6 bases and J gave up 2 bases; unmatched junction bases: 6. The CDR3 sequence is 15 residues long. CDR3 nucleotides: TGTGCCAGCAGCCCCGACGGGGGGGCCTACAATGAGCAGTTCTTC. It codes for CASSPDGGAYNEQFF.

The J gene is TRBJ2-7, the V gene TRBV10-3, with 10 bases identical to TRBD1. Germline V lookup: CDR1 ENHRY, CDR2 SYGVKD. The CDR3 length is 15 residues. V gave up 6 bases and J gave up 4 bases; unmatched junction bases: 9. The CDR3 loop is CAIRAPGQGKYEQYF. The CDR3 nucleotides are TGTGCCATCAGGGCCCCGGGACAGGGGAAATACGAGCAGTACTTC.

This clonotype was counted only a few times. V and J are TRBV7-9 and TRBJ2-1; the match to TRBD1 covers 7 bases. Germline V gives CDR1 SEHNR, CDR2 FQNEAQ (reference sequence). This CDR3 region has 14 residues. V lost 5 bases, J lost 7 bases, and 8 bases stayed unmatched. The CDR3 loop reads CASSPRTGRNEQFF. Written as DNA, the CDR3 is TGTGCCAGCAGCCCCCGGACAGGAAGGAATGAGCAGTTCTTC.

This clonotype showed up just a few times. The rearrangement uses TRBV4-1 and TRBJ2-7; D unclear. Germline V gives CDR1 MGHRA, CDR2 YSYEKL. Trimming removed 0 bases at V and 6 bases at J, with 15 bases between. This CDR3 has 15 residues. The CDR3 nucleotides read TGCGCCAGCAGCCAAGACGTCCTATGGGGAACCGAGCAGTACGTC. It translates to CASSQDVLWGTEQYV.

J is TRBJ2-7 and V is TRBV2; 14 positions agree with TRBD2. Germline trimming cut 8 bases from V and 0 bases from J; bases unmatched to any gene: 12. This CDR3 comprises 18 residues. Germline assignment: CDR1 SNHLY and CDR2 FYNNEI. CDR3 nucleotide sequence: TGTGCCAGCTGTCCCCCCGGACTAGCGGGAGGTACCTCCTACGAGCAGTACTTC. This translates into CASCPPGLAGGTSYEQYF. The full variable domain, its missing parts supplied by reference TRBV2 and TRBJ2-7, is EPEVTQTPSHQVTQMGQEVILRCVPISNHLYFYWYRQILGQKVEFLVSFYNNEISEKSEIFDDQFSVERPDGSNFTLKIRSTKLEDSAMYFCASCPPGLAGGTSYEQYFGPGTRLTVT.

CDR3 amino acids: CASSERQVTGELFF. The CDR3 region has the DNA TGTGCCAGCAGTGAGAGACAGGTCACCGGGGAGCTGTTTTTT. This chain connects TRBV2 to TRBJ2-2; D may be TRBD1 (6 bases). The CDR3 totals 14 residues. V lost 3 bases and J lost 4, with 9 bases in between. Per the germline V gene, CDR1 is SNHLY and CDR2 is FYNNEI.

This sequence joins TRBV6-1 and TRBJ2-1, with 7 bases matching TRBD2. With V trimmed by 5 bases and J by 0 bases, 7 bases remained unmatched. The germline gives CDR1 MNHNS, CDR2 SASEGT. CDR3 length equals 16 residues. CDR3 DNA: TGTGCCAGCAGTAAAGAGCGGGATAGCTCCTACAATGAGCAGTTCTTC. Its protein is CASSKERDSSYNEQFF.

The rearrangement links TRBV11-2 to TRBJ2-6; perhaps TRBD2 as D (5 bases). The CDR3 totals 17 residues. V dropped 2 bases and J dropped 0 bases, with 11 bases sitting between them. From germline, CDR1 is SGHAT and CDR2 FQNNGV. The CDR3: CASSLSSGRSGANVLTF. DNA of the CDR3: TGTGCCAGCAGCTTAAGCAGCGGCCGCTCTGGGGCCAACGTCCTGACTTTC.

A few counts support this clonotype. The chain couples TRBV6-2 or TRBV6-3 to TRBJ2-2, with 9 bases matching TRBD2. Trimming at V came to 0 bases and at J to 4 bases, leaving 9 bases not matched to a gene. This CDR3 has 18 amino acids. Germline V CDR1 and CDR2: MNHEY, SVGEGT. The CDR3 DNA reads TGTGCCAGCAGTTACTCACGGCTAGCGGGATGGGGCACCGGGGAGCTGTTTTTT. Protein: CASSYSRLAGWGTGELFF.

This clonotype was detected only a few times. V is TRBV9 and J is TRBJ2-1; the match to TRBD2 covers 12 bases. The CDR3 spans 16 residues. V lost 0 bases, J lost 4 bases, and 2 bases stayed unmatched. Per germline, CDR1 SGDLS and CDR2 YYNGEE. CDR3 residues: CASSVGLAGVYNEQFF. The CDR3, as DNA: TGTGCCAGCAGCGTAGGACTAGCGGGGGTATACAATGAGCAGTTCTTC.

The chain couples TRBV12-3 or TRBV12-4 to TRBJ2-7; the D is unclear. The V and J ends lost 3 bases and 4 bases respectively, with 10 bases between them. The CDR3 covers 13 residues. CDR3 coding DNA: TGTGCCAGCAGTTTCGGTGGGTTTTACGAGCAGTACTTC. Translated: CASSFGGFYEQYF.

This clonotype was seen only a few times. J is TRBJ1-5 and V is TRBV12-3 or TRBV12-4; the D is unclear. V shed 6 bases and J shed 5 bases, with 8 bases lying between them. This CDR3 spans 12 amino acids. The CDR3, as DNA: TGTGCCAGCAGGCCAGGAGATCAGCCCCAGCATTTT. Amino acids: CASRPGDQPQHF.

V usage is TRBV12-3 or TRBV12-4 and J usage is TRBJ2-1, with 9 bases lining up with TRBD1. The CDR3 extends over 15 amino acids. J lost 8 bases, V lost 6 bases, and 11 bases had no gene match. CDR3 bases: TGTGCCAGCAGCAACGGGGGGACAGGGACAGATGAGCAGTTCTTC. Its protein is CASSNGGTGTDEQFF.

V gene TRBV12-3 or TRBV12-4 combines with J gene TRBJ2-3, with D possibly matching TRBD2 (6 bases). The CDR3 has 15 amino acids. V was clipped by 7 bases and J by 0 bases, with 14 bases between them. The CDR3 DNA sequence: TGTGCCAGCAAACCTTTAGGGACTAGCACAGATACGCAGTATTTT. Translation: CASKPLGTSTDTQYF.